Below are 27 T cell receptor beta chains sequenced from a single sample in a study of CD8 T cells in ankylosing spondylitis. TCRdb re-called the 5' RACE reads through MiXCR, storing one row per CDR3 protein. The sample lists approximately 88,000 distinct CDR3 sequences, 8.8% occurring once. Sequences were obtained from blood, either unsorted or a sorted T cell fraction (not recorded which). The source is a male donor with ankylosing spondylitis or in good health (not recorded which).

This clonotype appeared many times. The V and J genes are TRBV11-2 and TRBJ1-4; D call uncertain. The V gene's germline CDR1 is SGHAT and CDR2 FQNNGV. The germline V and J ends were trimmed by 3 bases and 2 bases, with 16 bases remaining between them. There are 17 residues in the CDR3. CDR3 bases: TGTGCCAGCAGCTTGGCCCCGGCGGGCGGCACTAATGAAAAACTGTTTTTT. It is translated as CASSLAPAGGTNEKLFF.

This clonotype has ten or more counts. This chain joins TRBV29-1 and TRBJ2-2; D is unresolved. Germline values: CDR1 SQVTM, CDR2 ANQGSEA. The CDR3 covers 15 residues. V dropped 6 bases and J dropped 0 bases, with 14 bases sitting between them. In DNA, the CDR3 is TGCAGCGTGACGAGGACGGATGCGAACACCGGGGAGCTGTTTTTT. This sequence encodes CSVTRTDANTGELFF.

Many counts were recorded for this clonotype. This rearrangement joins TRBV4-2 to TRBJ1-4; the match to TRBD1 covers 7 bases. After removal of 2 bases from V and 8 bases from J, the junction contained 11 bases not matched to a gene. The CDR3 runs to 16 residues. Germline lookup yields CDR1 LGHNA and CDR2 YNFKEQ. CDR3 sequence reads: CASSQTPDRSGEKLFF. The CDR3 DNA reads as TGTGCCAGCAGCCAAACTCCGGACAGGTCTGGCGAAAAACTGTTTTTT.

This clonotype was seen repeatedly, ten times or more. The chain has TRBV12-3 or TRBV12-4 and TRBJ2-1, with 9 bases matching TRBD1. CDR3 length equals 15 residues. The trim removed 4 bases at V and 3 bases at J, leaving 4 bases unmatched. CDR3 in amino acids: CASSSTGGIYNEQFF. The CDR3 DNA reads as TGTGCCAGCAGTTCGACAGGGGGAATCTACAATGAGCAGTTCTTC.

The chain joins TRBV7-1 to TRBJ2-1; 10 bases line up with TRBD1. TRBV7-1 is noted as an ORF with a role that remains uncertain. Trimming at V came to 5 bases and at J to 6 bases, leaving 13 bases not matched to a gene. This CDR3 has 17 residues. The CDR3 DNA sequence: TGTGCCAGCAGCATCAGCCCGAGGACAGGGGGGCTCAATGAGCAGTTCTTC. This sequence encodes CASSISPRTGGLNEQFF.

In regard to this clonotype: A much larger clone is a single base away; this may be a read error. The rearrangement uses TRBV24-1 and TRBJ2-2; D unclear. CDR3 length: 12 amino acids. Germline V lookup: CDR1 KGHDR, CDR2 SFDVKD. CDR3 in DNA: TGTGTCTCAGCCCACTACACCGGGGAGCTGTTTTTT. It translates to CVSAHYTGELFF.

This clonotype was picked up many times. The chain links TRBV5-1 to TRBJ2-7; the match to TRBD1 covers 11 bases. The CDR3 totals 14 residues. Unmatched junction bases numbered 2, after V lost 4 bases and J lost 2 bases. Germline loops: CDR1 SGHRS, CDR2 YFSETQ. The CDR3 nucleotides are TGCGCCAGCAGCCCGGACAGGGGGCCCTACGAGCAGTACTTC. This sequence encodes CASSPDRGPYEQYF.

This clonotype was observed at least ten times. The rearrangement joins TRBV11-1 to TRBJ2-3; tentative D call: TRBD2 (6 bases). V was cut by 2 bases and J by 7 bases, with 16 bases left in between. In germline, CDR1 is SGHAT, CDR2 FQDESV (reference sequence). This CDR3 contains 15 residues. As DNA, the CDR3 is TGTGCCAGCAGCTTACCGGGGGACTCGAAAAATACGCAGTATTTT. It encodes CASSLPGDSKNTQYF.

This clonotype was recorded at least ten times. The rearrangement links TRBV5-1 to TRBJ2-7; D remains ambiguous. Germline V lookup: CDR1 SGHRS, CDR2 YFSETQ. CDR3 length: 13 amino acids. V lost 0 bases and J lost 4, with 8 bases in between. The CDR3 coding sequence is TGCGCCAGCAGCTTGGACCAATTATACGAGCAGTACTTC. Encoded protein: CASSLDQLYEQYF.

This clonotype was detected many times. The chain combines TRBV5-1 with TRBJ2-1; the match to TRBD2 covers 13 bases. The CDR3 length is 16 residues. Trimming took 4 bases from V and 6 from J; bases not matched to a gene: 7. Germline V lookup: CDR1 SGHRS, CDR2 YFSETQ. CDR3 DNA: TGCGCCAGCAGCCAAGGGACTAGCGGGGCCCTCAATGAGCAGTTCTTC. Protein product: CASSQGTSGALNEQFF.

The chain joins TRBV27 to TRBJ2-7, with a possible D match to TRBD1 (6 bases). Germline assignment: CDR1 MNHEY and CDR2 SMNVEV (reference sequence). The CDR3 covers 14 residues. V lost 6 bases and J lost 10, with 22 bases in between. The chain's CDR3 is CASRGAPQRRKQYF. The CDR3 nucleotides read TGTGCCAGCAGGGGGGCCCCGCAGCGGAGGAAACAGTACTTC.

This clonotype has at least ten counts. The chain employs TRBV29-1 and TRBJ2-1; TRBD1 matches 9 bases. The CDR3 runs 12 residues. V lost 3 bases and J lost 11; bases outside the gene matches: 5. Germline V gene lookup returns CDR1 SQVTM and CDR2 ANQGSEA. Here the CDR3 DNA reads TGCAGCGTTGAGTCTGGGACAGGGCAGCAGTTCTTC. Translated: CSVESGTGQQFF.

At least ten counts were recorded for this clonotype. The V and J genes are TRBV13 and TRBJ2-4; TRBD2 aligns across 11 bases. The ends lost 5 bases at V and 16 bases at J; junction bases unmatched: 10. CDR1 and CDR2 (germline): PRHDT, FYEKMQ (reference sequence). CDR3 size: 13 residues. The CDR3 coding sequence is TGTGCCAGCAGCACAACTAGCGGGGGTCGAGAATACTTC. Protein: CASSTTSGGREYF. Complete variable domain (other parts from reference TRBV13 and TRBJ2-4): AAGVIQSPRHLIKEKRETATLKCYPIPRHDTVYWYQQGPGQDPQFLISFYEKMQSDKGSIPDRFSAQQFSDYHSELNMSSLELGDSALYFCASSTTSGGREYFGAGTRLSVL.

At least ten counts were recorded for this clonotype. The chain is built from TRBV9 and TRBJ2-3; D possibly corresponds to TRBD2 (7 bases). CDR1 and CDR2 from the germline V gene are SGDLS and YYNGEE. This CDR3 region has 15 residues. Trimming took off 0 bases at V and 2 bases at J, with 10 bases between the two ends. The CDR3 DNA follows: TGTGCCAGCAGCGTAGAGGGGGGGCTCACAGATACGCAGTATTTT. This sequence encodes CASSVEGGLTDTQYF.

CDR3 amino acids: CASSARAYTDTQYF. DNA of the CDR3: TGTGCCAGCAGTGCCAGGGCTTACACAGATACGCAGTATTTT. This chain uses TRBV2 with TRBJ2-3, with a possible D match to TRBD1 (5 bases). Trimming took off 4 bases at V and 2 bases at J, with 10 bases between the two ends. The CDR3 covers 14 residues. Germline V gene lookup returns CDR1 SNHLY and CDR2 FYNNEI.

This clonotype has a count of ten or more. This sequence joins TRBV20-1 and TRBJ2-7, with TRBD1 matching 9 bases. This CDR3 is 13 amino acids long. Per the germline V gene, CDR1 is DFQATT and CDR2 is SNEGSKA (reference sequence). Germline trimming cut 5 bases from V and 3 bases from J; bases unmatched to any gene: 5. The CDR3, as DNA: TGCAGTGCTTGGCGGACAGGGGACTACGAGCAGTACTTC. It codes for CSAWRTGDYEQYF.

This clonotype showed up many times. The rearrangement joins TRBV5-1 to TRBJ2-5; no clear D. Per the germline V gene, CDR1 is SGHRS and CDR2 is YFSETQ. CDR3 length: 13 amino acids. V was clipped by 0 bases and J by 3 bases, with 6 bases between them. The CDR3 bases are TGCGCCAGCAGCTTGGTGCCAGAAGAGACCCAGTACTTC. It specifies CASSLVPEETQYF.

The gene calls are TRBV3-1 and TRBJ2-3; weak D call: TRBD1 (6 bases). V was shortened by 3 bases and J by 2 bases, with 9 bases between the two germline ends. The CDR3 loop spans 14 amino acids. Germline values: CDR1 LGHDT, CDR2 YNNKEL (reference sequence). The chain's CDR3 is CASSQGTITDTQYF. CDR3 DNA: TGTGCCAGCAGCCAGGGGACAATCACAGATACGCAGTATTTT.

Ten or more counts support this clonotype. The V call is TRBV27, the J call TRBJ1-2, with TRBD1 as a possible D gene (6 bases). This CDR3 is 13 amino acids long. Trimming stripped 4 bases from V and 4 bases from J, with 10 bases between. Per germline, CDR1 MNHEY and CDR2 SMNVEV (reference sequence). The CDR3 nucleotides are TGTGCCAGCAGTTACCAGGGGCGCTATGGCTACACCTTC. Its translation is CASSYQGRYGYTF.

The table lists this clonotype with many counts. CDR3 region: CSVETGPGEQYF. The DNA of the CDR3 is TGCAGCGTTGAAACAGGCCCGGGGGAGCAGTACTTC. The genes are TRBV29-1 and TRBJ2-7; D is perhaps TRBD1 or TRBD2 (5 bases each). Germline loops: CDR1 SQVTM, CDR2 ANQGSEA. The CDR3 is 12 amino acids. The V end was cut by 2 bases, the J end by 7 bases, with 12 bases between.

This clonotype has ten or more counts. The chain combines TRBV12-3 or TRBV12-4 with TRBJ2-2; 7 positions match TRBD2. The CDR3 runs 15 residues. Germline trimming cut 2 bases from V and 7 bases from J; bases unmatched to any gene: 7. This chain's CDR3 is CASSLHRGESGELFF. Written as DNA, the CDR3 is TGTGCCAGCAGTTTACATCGGGGGGAGAGCGGGGAGCTGTTTTTT.

This clonotype showed up many times. J is TRBJ2-1 and V is TRBV20-1, with 12 bases matching TRBD2. The CDR3 is 14 residues long. The germline V gene has CDR1 DFQATT and CDR2 SNEGSKA (reference sequence). V lost 6 bases, J lost 5 bases, and 5 bases stayed unmatched. The CDR3 nucleotides read TGCAGTGCGATCCTAGCGGGGGGGAACAATGAGCAGTTCTTC. Its translation is CSAILAGGNNEQFF.

This clonotype showed up just a few times. The CDR3 loop is CASSPPGLAGGGETQYF. The CDR3 DNA follows: TGCGCCAGCAGCCCACCCGGACTAGCGGGGGGCGGAGAGACCCAGTACTTC. This rearrangement joins TRBV5-1 to TRBJ2-5; 14 bases are a match to TRBD2. The length of the CDR3 is 17 residues. V lost 4 bases, J lost 4 bases, and 9 bases stayed unmatched. Per the germline V gene, CDR1 is SGHRS and CDR2 is YFSETQ.

This clonotype occurred many times. This chain connects TRBV6-4 to TRBJ2-5; D is possibly TRBD1 (6 bases). The germline CDR1 and CDR2 sequences are MRHNA and SNTAGT. The CDR3 is 13 amino acids. V lost 6 bases and J 4 bases, leaving 12 bases between the germline ends. DNA for the CDR3: TGTGCCAGCAGCCACAGGGCTGGAGAGACCCAGTACTTC. Encoded protein: CASSHRAGETQYF.

Regarding this clonotype: A much larger clone is a single base away; this may be a read error. The J gene is TRBJ2-5, the V gene TRBV20-1; 10 bases match TRBD2. The CDR3 has 12 residues. V gave up 5 bases and J gave up 9 bases; unmatched junction bases: 6. Germline lookup yields CDR1 DFQATT and CDR2 SNEGSKA (reference sequence). CDR3 sequence reads: CSALAGVGPQYF. As DNA, the CDR3 is TGCAGTGCTCTAGCGGGGGTGGGGCCCCAGTACTTC.

This clonotype was recorded at least ten times. The chain carries TRBV20-1 and TRBJ1-2, with D tentatively TRBD1 (5 bases). CDR1 and CDR2 from the germline V gene are DFQATT and SNEGSKA (reference sequence). The CDR3 length is 16 residues. CDR3 in DNA: TGCAGCGCCCTGGGACCGAGAGATTACTCTAACTATGGCTACACCTTC. This gives the protein CSALGPRDYSNYGYTF.

In its sample, this clonotype was seen many times. J is TRBJ1-2 and V is TRBV12-3 or TRBV12-4; possible D gene TRBD1, 5 bases. V lost 5 bases and J 6 bases, leaving 10 bases between the germline ends. The CDR3 spans 12 residues. The CDR3 sequence: CASSVQGHGYTF. The CDR3 DNA sequence: TGTGCCAGCAGTGTCCAGGGCCATGGCTACACCTTC.